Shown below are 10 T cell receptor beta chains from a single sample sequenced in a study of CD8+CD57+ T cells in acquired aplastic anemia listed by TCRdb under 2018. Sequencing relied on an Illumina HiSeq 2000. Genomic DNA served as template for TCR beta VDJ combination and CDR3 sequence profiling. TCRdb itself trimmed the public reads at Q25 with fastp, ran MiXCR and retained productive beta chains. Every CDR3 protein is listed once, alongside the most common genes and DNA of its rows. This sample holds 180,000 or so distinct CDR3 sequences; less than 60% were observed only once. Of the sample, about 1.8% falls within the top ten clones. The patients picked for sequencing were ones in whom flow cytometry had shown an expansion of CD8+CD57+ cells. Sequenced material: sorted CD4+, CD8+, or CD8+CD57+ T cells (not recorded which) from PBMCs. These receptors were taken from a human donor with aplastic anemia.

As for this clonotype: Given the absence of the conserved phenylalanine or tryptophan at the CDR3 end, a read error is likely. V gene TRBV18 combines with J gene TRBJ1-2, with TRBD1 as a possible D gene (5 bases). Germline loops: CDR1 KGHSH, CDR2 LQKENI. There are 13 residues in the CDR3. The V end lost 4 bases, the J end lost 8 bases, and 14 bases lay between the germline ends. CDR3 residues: CASSRGRVAGYTL. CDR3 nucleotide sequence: TGTGCCAGCTCACGGGGGAGGGTAGCCGGCTACACCCTC.

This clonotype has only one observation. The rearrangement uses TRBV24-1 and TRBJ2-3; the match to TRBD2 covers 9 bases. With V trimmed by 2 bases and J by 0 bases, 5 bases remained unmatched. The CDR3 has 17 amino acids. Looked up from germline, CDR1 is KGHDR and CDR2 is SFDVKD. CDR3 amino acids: CATSDSRLAVSTDTQYF. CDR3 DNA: TGTGCCACCAGTGATTCTCGACTAGCGGTTAGCACAGATACGCAGTATTTT.

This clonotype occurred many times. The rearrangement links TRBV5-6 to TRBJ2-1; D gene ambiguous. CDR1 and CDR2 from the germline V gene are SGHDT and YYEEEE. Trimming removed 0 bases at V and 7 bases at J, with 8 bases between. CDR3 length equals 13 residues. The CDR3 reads CASSLVHMNEQFF. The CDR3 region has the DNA TGTGCCAGCAGCTTGGTCCATATGAATGAGCAGTTCTTC.

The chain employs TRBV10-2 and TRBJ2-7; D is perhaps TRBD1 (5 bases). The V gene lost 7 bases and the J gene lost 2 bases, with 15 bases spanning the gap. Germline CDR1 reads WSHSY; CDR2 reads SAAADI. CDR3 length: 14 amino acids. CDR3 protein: CASTTWGSAYEQYF. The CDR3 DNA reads TGCGCCAGCACTACGTGGGGCTCTGCCTACGAGCAGTACTTC.

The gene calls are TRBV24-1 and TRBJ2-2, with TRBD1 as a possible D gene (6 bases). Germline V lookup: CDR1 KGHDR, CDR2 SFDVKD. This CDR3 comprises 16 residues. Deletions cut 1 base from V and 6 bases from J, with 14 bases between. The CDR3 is CATSDFLDPGAGELFF. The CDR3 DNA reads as TGTGCCACCAGTGATTTTCTGGACCCAGGGGCCGGGGAGCTGTTTTTT.

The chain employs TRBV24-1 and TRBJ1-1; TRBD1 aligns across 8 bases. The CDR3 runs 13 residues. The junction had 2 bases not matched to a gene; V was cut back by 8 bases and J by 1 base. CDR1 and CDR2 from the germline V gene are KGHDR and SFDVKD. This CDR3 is CATTGTGNTEAFF. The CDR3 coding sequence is TGTGCCACCACCGGGACAGGGAACACTGAAGCTTTCTTT.

The CDR3 nucleotides read TGTGCCATCGGTGGAGGGGTAATCAATGAGCAGTTCTTC. It is translated as CAIGGGVINEQFF. V usage is TRBV2 and J usage is TRBJ2-1, with TRBD2 as a possible D gene (6 bases). The CDR3 is 13 amino acids. The V end was cut by 10 bases, the J end by 6 bases, with 16 bases between. Germline values: CDR1 SNHLY, CDR2 FYNNEI.

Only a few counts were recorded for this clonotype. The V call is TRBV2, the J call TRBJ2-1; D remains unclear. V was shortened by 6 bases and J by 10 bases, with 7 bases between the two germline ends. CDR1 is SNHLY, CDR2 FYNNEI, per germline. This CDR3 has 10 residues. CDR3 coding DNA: TGTGCCAGCAGCGGAATGGAGCAGTTCTTC. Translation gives CASSGMEQFF.

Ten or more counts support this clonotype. DNA for the CDR3: TGTGCCAGCAGTTTGGGACAGAGCCTTTACGAGCAGTACTTC. Translated, it gives CASSLGQSLYEQYF. The chain carries TRBV12-3 or TRBV12-4 and TRBJ2-7, with 7 positions matching TRBD1. V lost 3 bases to trimming and J lost 4 bases; unmatched junction nucleotides: 6. The CDR3 spans 14 residues.

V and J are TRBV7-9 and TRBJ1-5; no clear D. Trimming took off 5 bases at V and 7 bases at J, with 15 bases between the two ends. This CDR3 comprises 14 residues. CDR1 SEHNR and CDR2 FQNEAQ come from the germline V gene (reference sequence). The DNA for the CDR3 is TGTGCCAGCAGCCTTCCCGGATTTGGGCAGCCCCAGCATTTT. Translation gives CASSLPGFGQPQHF.